The rows below give T cell receptor beta chains drawn from one sample of a study of CXCR3-negative and CXCR3-positive naive CD8 T cells. No DNA is given; TCRdb re-called the 5' RACE reads and lists each CDR3 protein once. This sample's clone table lists roughly 120,000 distinct CDR3 sequences. The sequencing sample was made of naive CXCR3+ CD8+ T cells from blood. These receptors all stem from a human donor in good health. Some clones in this sample may be carry-over from other donors' samples. Both conserved end residues are part of each CDR3.

TRBJ2-1	TRBV18	CASSVRVIFNEQFF
TRBJ2-3	TRBV5-1	CASSLEGNGDTQYF
TRBJ2-7	TRBV29-1	CSVEDGGDYEQYF
TRBJ2-2	TRBV11-2	CASSSGTGMELFF
TRBJ2-1	TRBV6-2/TRBV6-3	CASSYRGEAMGNEQFF
TRBJ2-2	TRBV13	CASSSQGVLNTGELFF
TRBJ2-1	TRBV28	CASSLNPPGSNEQFF
TRBJ2-7	TRBV5-1	CASSWTSDEQYF
TRBJ2-7	TRBV7-2	CASSFGEFSYEQYF
TRBJ2-7	TRBV6-1	CASKGIGSSYEQYF
TRBJ1-4	TRBV4-3	CASSQDFAGTNEKLFF
TRBJ2-2	TRBV29-1	CSVESSRANTGELFF
TRBJ1-1	TRBV7-9	CASSPGGLASEAFF
TRBJ1-5	TRBV19	CASSSRDTGQPQHF
TRBJ2-3	TRBV6-1	CASSEFLADTQYF
TRBJ2-1	TRBV28	CASSLVSPYVSSYNEQFF
TRBJ1-2	TRBV29-1	CSVGLRQGDYGYTF
TRBJ2-3	TRBV29-1	CSVSVVGTDTQYF
TRBJ1-2	TRBV9	CASSETGSPINYGYTF
TRBJ2-1	TRBV20-1	CSARGLAETYNEQFF
TRBJ2-4	TRBV7-9	CASSLIPGGLNIQYF
TRBJ2-7	TRBV29-1	CSVVDTDSHGHEQYF
TRBJ1-1	TRBV29-1	CSGRAHGPTEAFF
TRBJ1-1	TRBV29-1	CSAHPGQGVTEAFF
TRBJ1-2	TRBV27	CASSLTGQYGYTF
TRBJ2-2	TRBV5-1	CASSDAGQGWTGELFF
TRBJ2-5	TRBV7-3	CASSEGLGSQETQYF
TRBJ1-6	TRBV9	CASSRGSSPLHF
TRBJ2-3	TRBV2	CASSEWADSTDTQYF
TRBJ2-1	TRBV11-3	CASSSSGRSYNEQFF
TRBJ2-1	TRBV28	CASSSTYNEQFF
TRBJ2-1	TRBV4-1	CASSQEGTGWDEQFF
TRBJ2-5	TRBV4-3	CASSQDFSAGVKTQYF
TRBJ1-4	TRBV6-6	CASSYEIRGEKLFF
TRBJ2-5	TRBV5-1	CASSFLRDSETQYF
TRBJ2-1	TRBV12-3/TRBV12-4	CASSLGTATHFYNEQFF
TRBJ1-1	TRBV7-9	CASIVVSNNEAFF
TRBJ2-7	TRBV19	CASSTSDRGSSEQYF
TRBJ2-1	TRBV27	CASSLNIGSREQFF
TRBJ2-2	TRBV29-1	CSALAGDTGELFF